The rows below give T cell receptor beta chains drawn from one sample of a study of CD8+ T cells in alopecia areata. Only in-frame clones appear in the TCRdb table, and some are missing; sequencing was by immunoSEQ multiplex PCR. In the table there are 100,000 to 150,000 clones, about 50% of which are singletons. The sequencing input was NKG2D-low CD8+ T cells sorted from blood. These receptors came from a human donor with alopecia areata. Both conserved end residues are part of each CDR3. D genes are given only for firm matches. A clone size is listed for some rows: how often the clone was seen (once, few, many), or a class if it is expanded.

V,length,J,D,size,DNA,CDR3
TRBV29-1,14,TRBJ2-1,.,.,TGCAGCGTTGAACTGAACCAAATATACAATGAGCAGTTCTTC,CSVELNQIYNEQFF
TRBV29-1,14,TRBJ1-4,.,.,TGCAGCGTTTGGACAAACGCAACTAATGAAAAACTGTTTTTT,CSVWTNATNEKLFF
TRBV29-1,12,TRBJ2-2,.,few,TGCAGCGTTGAGGGGGAGAGCGGGGAGCTGTTTTTT,CSVEGESGELFF
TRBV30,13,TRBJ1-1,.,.,TGTGCCTGGAGTGTGGGCCTGATTGTCGGAGCTTTCTTT,CAWSVGLIVGAFF
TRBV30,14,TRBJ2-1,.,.,TGTGCCTGGAGTGTAGTGTCGGGGGCAGATGAGCAGTTCTTC,CAWSVVSGADEQFF
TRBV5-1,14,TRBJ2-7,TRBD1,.,TGCGCCAGCAGCTCCGACAGGGGTGGTGACGAGCAGTACTTC,CASSSDRGGDEQYF
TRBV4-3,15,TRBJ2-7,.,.,TGCGCCAGCAGCCAAGATCGACACGACTCCTACGAGCAGTACTTC,CASSQDRHDSYEQYF
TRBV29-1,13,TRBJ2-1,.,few,TGCAGCGTTAATGACCCCTCCGGAGGTGAGCAGTTCTTC,CSVNDPSGGEQFF
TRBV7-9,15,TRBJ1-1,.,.,TGTGCCAGCATCTCCGATCATCTTAAGAGCACTGAAGCTTTCTTT,CASISDHLKSTEAFF
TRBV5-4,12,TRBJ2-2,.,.,TGTGCCAGCAGCTTGGACTCCGGGGAGCTGTTTTTT,CASSLDSGELFF
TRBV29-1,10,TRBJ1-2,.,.,TGCAGCGCCCAACCCGGGGGCTACACCTTC,CSAQPGGYTF
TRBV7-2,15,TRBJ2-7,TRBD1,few,TGTGCCAGCAGCTTTACAGGGGGGAAGTCCTACGAGCAGTACTTC,CASSFTGGKSYEQYF
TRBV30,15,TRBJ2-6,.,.,TGTGCCTGGAGGGTCCCTTTCTCTGGGGCCAACGTCCTGACTTTC,CAWRVPFSGANVLTF
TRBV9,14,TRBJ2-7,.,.,TGTGCCAGCAGCGTAGAAGGGCAGAGTTACGAGCAGTACTTC,CASSVEGQSYEQYF
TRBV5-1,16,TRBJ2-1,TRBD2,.,TGCGCCAGCAGCTTGGACCTACCTGGACTAGCGGGCGAGCAGTTCTTC,CASSLDLPGLAGEQFF
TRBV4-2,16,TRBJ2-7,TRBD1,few,TGTGCCAGCAGCGAAGGAGCTACGGGACAGACCTACGAGCAGTACTTC,CASSEGATGQTYEQYF
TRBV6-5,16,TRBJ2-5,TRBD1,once,TGTGCCAGCAGTTACTCGGGTGAGGGGGCCGAGGCGACCCAGTACTTC,CASSYSGEGAEATQYF
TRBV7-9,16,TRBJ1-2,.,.,TGTGCCAGCAGCTTAGCCACAGATAACACTAACTATGGCTACACCTTC,CASSLATDNTNYGYTF
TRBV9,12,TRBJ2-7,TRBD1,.,TGTGCCAGCAGCGCAACAGGGGCCGAGCAGTACTTC,CASSATGAEQYF
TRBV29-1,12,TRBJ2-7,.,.,TGCAGCGTTGCGGTGGACACCTACGAGCAGTACTTC,CSVAVDTYEQYF
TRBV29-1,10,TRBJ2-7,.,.,TGCAGCGTTGTGTCAGGCGAGCAGTACTTC,CSVVSGEQYF
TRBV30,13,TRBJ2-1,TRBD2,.,TGTGCCTGGAGTGTAGGCGGGGGGAATGAGCAGTTCTTC,CAWSVGGGNEQFF
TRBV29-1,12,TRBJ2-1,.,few,TGCAGCGTTGGGGGTAGCTACAATGAGCAGTTCTTC,CSVGGSYNEQFF
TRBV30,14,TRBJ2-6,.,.,TGTGCCTGGAGCGACGGAACTGGGGCCAACGTCCTGACTTTC,CAWSDGTGANVLTF
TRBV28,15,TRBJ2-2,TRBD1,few,TGTGCCAGCACCCGAGGACAGGGGAACACCGGGGAGCTGTTTTTT,CASTRGQGNTGELFF
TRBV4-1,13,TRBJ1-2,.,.,TGCGCCAGCAGCGCTGAACCTAACTATGGCTACACCTTC,CASSAEPNYGYTF
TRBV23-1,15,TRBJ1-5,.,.,TGCGCCAGCAGTCGTCAGGGAGGAGAGAATCAGCCCCAGCATTTT,CASSRQGGENQPQHF
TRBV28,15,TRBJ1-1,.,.,TGTGCCAGCAGTTTTTTCGCAGCTATGAACACTGAAGCTTTCTTT,CASSFFAAMNTEAFF
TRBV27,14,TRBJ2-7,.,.,TGTGCCAGCAGTTTGGGTGACGGCTCCTACGAGCAGTACTTC,CASSLGDGSYEQYF
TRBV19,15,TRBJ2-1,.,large,TGTGCCAGTAGCATGTGGGCAGCCTACGGTAATGAGCAGTTCTTC,CASSMWAAYGNEQFF
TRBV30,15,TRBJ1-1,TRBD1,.,TGTGCCTGGAGTGCCGGGACAGGGGGTAACACTGAAGCTTTCTTT,CAWSAGTGGNTEAFF
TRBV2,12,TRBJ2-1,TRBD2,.,TGTGCCAGTAGACTAGCAGCTAATGAGCAGTTCTTC,CASRLAANEQFF
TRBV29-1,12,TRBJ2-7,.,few,TGCAGCGTTGAGACGCGGTCTCTCGAGCAGTACTTC,CSVETRSLEQYF
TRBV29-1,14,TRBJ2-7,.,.,TGCAGCGTTGAAGACCAGTGGAGACCCTACGAGCAGTACTTC,CSVEDQWRPYEQYF
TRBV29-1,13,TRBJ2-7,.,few,TGCAGCGTTGAGGCGGGGACGGGGTACGAGCAGTACTTC,CSVEAGTGYEQYF
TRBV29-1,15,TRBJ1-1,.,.,TGCAGCGTTTCCGAACAGAGTTACATGAACACTGAAGCTTTCTTT,CSVSEQSYMNTEAFF
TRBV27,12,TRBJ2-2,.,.,TGTGCCAGCAGTTACCTCACCGGGGAGCTGTTTTTT,CASSYLTGELFF
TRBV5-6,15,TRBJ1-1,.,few,TGTGCCAGCAGCTTGGGCGGAGGGCTGAACACTGAAGCTTTCTTT,CASSLGGGLNTEAFF
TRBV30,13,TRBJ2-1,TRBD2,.,TGTGCCTGGATAGCGGGAAGCGGGTATGAGCAGTTCTTC,CAWIAGSGYEQFF
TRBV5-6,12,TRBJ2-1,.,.,TGTGCCAGCAGCTTCGGTTCTAATGAGCAGTTCTTC,CASSFGSNEQFF
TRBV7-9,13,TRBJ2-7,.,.,TGTGCCAGCAGTTTTCCTTCCTCCTACGAGCAGTACTTC,CASSFPSSYEQYF